This entry lists 29 T cell receptor beta chains sequenced from one sample in a study of response to subunit inactivated influenza vaccine. TCRdb passed the RT-PCR reads through MiXCR, listing each CDR3 protein once. The data contain under 200,000 distinct CDR3 sequences, 11% of them singletons. Sequences were derived from non-naive T cells sorted from PBMCs, sampled 45 days after vaccination. These receptors were collected from a man aged 45-60 years who received an inactivated influenza vaccine.

This clonotype was recorded a few times. The chain carries TRBV29-1 and TRBJ2-5, with D unresolved. V lost 7 bases and J 2 bases, leaving 8 bases between the germline ends. This CDR3 is built from 11 residues. Germline CDR1 reads SQVTM; CDR2 reads ANQGSEA. DNA for the CDR3: TGCAGCGGGACCCATCAAGAGACCCAGTACTTC. Translated, it gives CSGTHQETQYF.

V usage is TRBV28 and J usage is TRBJ1-6; 9 bases align to TRBD1. The CDR3 runs 15 residues. Germline CDR1 and CDR2: MDHEN and SYDVKM. V lost 6 bases and J lost 9; bases outside the gene matches: 9. For the CDR3, the DNA is TGTGCCAGCAGCCGCGACAGGGGGGCGGTTTCACCCCTCCACTTT. This translates into CASSRDRGAVSPLHF.

This clonotype was counted a few times. A much bigger clone sits one base away, suggesting this may be a read error. The V and J genes are TRBV6-2 or TRBV6-3 and TRBJ2-5; D is uncertain. CDR3 length: 10 residues. Trimming took 6 bases from V and 2 from J, leaving 1 base between them. The germline gives CDR1 MNHEY, CDR2 SVGEGT. The CDR3 spells CASRQETQYF. As DNA, the CDR3 is TGTGCCAGCAGGCAAGAGACCCAGTACTTC.

CDR3 bases: TGTGCCAGCAGCCTACGGGACACGATATCGGGGCGCTACACCTTC. It codes for CASSLRDTISGRYTF. V gene TRBV5-6 combines with J gene TRBJ1-2; D is possibly TRBD1 (6 bases). Trimming took 4 bases from V and 9 from J, leaving 22 bases between them. This CDR3 has 15 residues. The V gene's germline CDR1 is SGHDT and CDR2 YYEEEE.

This clonotype was found a few times. V and J are TRBV28 and TRBJ1-1; possible D gene TRBD1, 5 bases. This CDR3 spans 14 amino acids. The V gene lost 6 bases and the J gene lost 1 base, with 12 bases spanning the gap. Germline V gene lookup returns CDR1 MDHEN and CDR2 SYDVKM. CDR3 region: CASSLGARNTEAFF. The CDR3 nucleotides are TGTGCCAGCAGCTTAGGGGCGAGGAACACTGAAGCTTTCTTT.

Only a few counts were recorded for this clonotype. The chain uses TRBV20-1 and TRBJ1-6; the D gene is possibly TRBD1 (5 bases). Deletions cut 5 bases from V and 6 bases from J, with 20 bases between. From germline, CDR1 is DFQATT and CDR2 SNEGSKA (reference sequence). The CDR3 has 16 amino acids. CDR3 residues: CSARDQRETSNSPLHF. The CDR3 DNA follows: TGCAGTGCTCGGGACCAGCGAGAAACTTCTAATTCACCCCTCCACTTT.

This clonotype was counted ten times or more. The rearrangement uses TRBV15 and TRBJ2-5; D is unresolved. V lost 0 bases and J 2 bases, leaving 4 bases between the germline ends. The CDR3 is 13 residues long. CDR1 and CDR2 (germline): LNHNV, YYDKDF (reference sequence). The CDR3 DNA is TGTGCCACCAGCAGAGAACAGCAAGAGACCCAGTACTTC. It encodes CATSREQQETQYF.

There are many counts of this clonotype. This chain joins TRBV7-9 and TRBJ1-1; D ambiguous. Germline lookup yields CDR1 SEHNR and CDR2 FQNEAQ (reference sequence). Trimming took off 3 bases at V and 4 bases at J, with 12 bases between the two ends. The CDR3 sequence is 14 residues long. CDR3 sequence reads: CASSFLPSGTEAFF. For the CDR3, the DNA is TGTGCCAGCAGCTTCTTACCTTCAGGCACTGAAGCTTTCTTT. The full variable domain, completed using reference TRBV7-9 and TRBJ1-1, is DTGVSQNPRHKITKRGQNVTFRCDPISEHNRLYWYRQTLGQGPEFLTYFQNEAQLEKSRLLSDRFSAERPKGSFSTLEIQRTEQGDSAMYLCASSFLPSGTEAFFGQGTRLTVV.

This clonotype was seen only a few times. V is TRBV6-2 or TRBV6-3 and J is TRBJ1-5; 8 nucleotides align to TRBD1. This CDR3 is 17 amino acids long. CDR1 is MNHEY, CDR2 SVGEGT, per germline. With V trimmed by 3 bases and J by 5 bases, 12 bases remained unmatched. The CDR3 loop is CASSYTQGQGIHQPQHF. In nucleotides, the CDR3 is TGTGCCAGCAGTTATACGCAAGGACAGGGAATCCATCAGCCCCAGCATTTT.

In this sample, this clonotype turned up a few times. The V call is TRBV7-8, the J call TRBJ2-3, with D tentatively TRBD1 (5 bases). The CDR3 runs to 14 residues. The germline gives CDR1 SGHVS, CDR2 FQNEAQ. The V and J ends lost 5 bases and 4 bases respectively, with 13 bases between them. CDR3 bases: TGTGCCAGCAGCCCGGCAGGGAACGCAGATACGCAGTATTTT. This sequence encodes CASSPAGNADTQYF.

In this sample, this clonotype turned up many times. The chain carries TRBV6-5 and TRBJ2-2; 9 bases line up with TRBD1. Germline V gives CDR1 MNHEY, CDR2 SVGAGI. This CDR3 is 16 amino acids long. The V segment lost 0 bases and the J segment 4 bases; nucleotides outside the gene matches: 3. CDR3 nucleotides: TGTGCCAGCAGTTACTCGGGACAGGGAACCACCGGGGAGCTGTTTTTT. The encoded protein is CASSYSGQGTTGELFF.

In its sample, this clonotype was seen many times. The chain recombines TRBV5-1 with TRBJ2-5; D is unclear. The germline gives CDR1 SGHRS, CDR2 YFSETQ. The V end lost 3 bases, the J end lost 1 base, and 7 bases lay between the germline ends. This CDR3 comprises 13 residues. The CDR3 DNA follows: TGCGCCAGCAGCTGGCAGATCCAAGAGACCCAGTACTTC. It is translated as CASSWQIQETQYF.

In this sample, this clonotype turned up many times. V gene TRBV7-2 combines with J gene TRBJ1-6; D gene ambiguous. Germline lookup yields CDR1 SGHTA and CDR2 FQGNSA. V lost 5 bases and J 8 bases, leaving 4 bases between the germline ends. This CDR3 is 11 amino acids long. The CDR3 DNA reads as TGTGCCAGCAGCCGCGATTCACCCCTCCACTTT. It yields the protein CASSRDSPLHF.

The chain is built from TRBV4-3 and TRBJ2-5; 9 bases match TRBD2. The trim removed 1 base at V and 0 bases at J, leaving 9 bases unmatched. CDR1 and CDR2 (germline): LGHNA, YSLEER. This CDR3 spans 18 amino acids. This chain's CDR3 is CASSQVERGAYNQETQYF. Here the CDR3 DNA reads TGCGCCAGCAGCCAAGTTGAGCGGGGGGCCTATAACCAAGAGACCCAGTACTTC.

This clonotype has just a few counts. CDR3 bases: TGCAGTGCGGAAAAACAGGGGGCGAGGAATTCACCCCTCCACTTT. Amino acid sequence: CSAEKQGARNSPLHF. This sequence joins TRBV20-1 and TRBJ1-6, with 9 bases that match TRBD1. This CDR3 is built from 15 residues. CDR1 is DFQATT and CDR2 is SNEGSKA in the germline V gene (reference sequence). Trimming removed 6 bases from V and 7 bases from J; junction bases left unmatched: 10.

A few counts support this clonotype. This chain uses TRBV5-1 with TRBJ1-2; D unclear. This CDR3 comprises 15 residues. V was cut by 1 base and J by 6 bases, with 16 bases left in between. Germline V lookup: CDR1 SGHRS, CDR2 YFSETQ. CDR3 protein: CASSLQPASQDGYTF. The CDR3 DNA reads TGCGCCAGCAGCTTGCAACCGGCCTCCCAGGATGGCTACACCTTC. Filled out from reference TRBV5-1 and TRBJ1-2, the complete variable domain reads KAGVTQTPRYLIKTRGQQVTLSCSPISGHRSVSWYQQTPGQGLQFLFEYFSETQRNKGNFPGRFSGRQFSNSRSEMNVSTLELGDSALYLCASSLQPASQDGYTFGSGTRLTVV.

This sequence joins TRBV6-6 and TRBJ2-7; a possible D gene is TRBD1 (6 bases). The germline V gene encodes CDR1 MNHNY and CDR2 SVGAGI (reference sequence). Trimming removed 6 bases at V and 6 bases at J, with 12 bases between. The CDR3 has 12 amino acids. The chain's CDR3 is CASRTGSSEQYF. The DNA for the CDR3 is TGTGCCAGCAGAACAGGGTCTAGCGAGCAGTACTTC.

The rearrangement joins TRBV11-3 to TRBJ2-2, with D uncertain. V was cut by 5 bases and J by 7 bases, with 14 bases left in between. The CDR3 has 14 amino acids. CDR1 and CDR2 from the germline V gene are SGHNT and YENEEA. DNA of the CDR3: TGTGCCAGCAGCCGGTATGGAGACCGCGGGGAGCTGTTTTTT. This codes for CASSRYGDRGELFF. The whole variable domain, remainder taken from reference TRBV11-3 and TRBJ2-2, is EAGVVQSPRYKIIEKKQPVAFWCNPISGHNTLYWYLQNLGQGPELLIRYENEEAVDDSQLPKDRFSAERLKGVDSTLKIQPAELGDSAVYLCASSRYGDRGELFFGEGSRLTVL.

This clonotype was counted only a few times. This chain joins TRBV28 and TRBJ2-1, with D perhaps TRBD2 (5 bases). CDR3 size: 12 residues. V lost 2 bases, J lost 13 bases, and 12 bases lay in between. CDR1 and CDR2 from the germline V gene are MDHEN and SYDVKM. The CDR3 DNA follows: TGTGCCAGCAGTTTACGGGGAACCCAACAGTTCTTC. Translation: CASSLRGTQQFF.

This clonotype was picked up many times. This rearrangement joins TRBV18 to TRBJ2-7; 9 bases are a match to TRBD1. Germline V CDR1 and CDR2: KGHSH, LQKENI. V shed 3 bases, J shed 5 bases, and the junction held 11 bases outside the gene matches. This CDR3 comprises 16 residues. DNA for the CDR3: TGTGCCAGCTCACCGGTTAGGACAGGGGCGGTCCACGAGCAGTACTTC. Its translation is CASSPVRTGAVHEQYF.

This clonotype was seen a few times. The V call is TRBV24-1, the J call TRBJ1-2; D is possibly TRBD1 (5 bases). Germline lookup yields CDR1 KGHDR and CDR2 SFDVKD. Trimming cost V 9 bases and J 3 bases, with 13 bases left between them. This CDR3 is built from 13 residues. The CDR3 protein is CATQGEQDYGYTF. CDR3 in DNA: TGTGCCACCCAGGGAGAACAAGACTATGGCTACACCTTC.

This chain connects TRBV5-1 to TRBJ2-3; D is unresolved. Germline V gene sequence: CDR1 SGHRS, CDR2 YFSETQ. V was clipped by 0 bases and J by 0 bases, with 8 bases between them. The CDR3 totals 15 residues. The CDR3 DNA follows: TGCGCCAGCAGCTTGGAAAGGCAGAGCACAGATACGCAGTATTTT. Its protein product is CASSLERQSTDTQYF.

The chain employs TRBV4-2 and TRBJ1-6; weak D call: TRBD1 (6 bases). From germline, CDR1 is LGHNA and CDR2 YNFKEQ. The CDR3 loop spans 14 amino acids. The V end lost 4 bases, the J end lost 13 bases, and 17 bases lay between the germline ends. CDR3 protein: CASSPDRSYPPLHF. The CDR3 coding sequence is TGTGCCAGCAGCCCGGACAGATCCTATCCCCCCCTCCACTTT.

This clonotype was seen only a few times. V usage is TRBV6-2 or TRBV6-3 and J usage is TRBJ2-7; 10 bases are a match to TRBD1. There are 15 residues in the CDR3. The V and J ends lost 7 bases and 2 bases, in that order; junction bases with no gene match: 8. The germline V gene has CDR1 MNHEY and CDR2 SVGEGT. Here the CDR3 reads CASKIRTGGPYEQYF. CDR3 nucleotide sequence: TGTGCCAGCAAAATAAGGACAGGGGGGCCCTACGAGCAGTACTTC.

This clonotype was seen repeatedly, ten times or more. The rearrangement links TRBV11-1 to TRBJ2-6, with 8 bases matching TRBD1. The CDR3 is 18 residues long. Germline assignment: CDR1 SGHAT and CDR2 FQDESV (reference sequence). V dropped 1 base and J dropped 4; count of bases not matched to a gene: 9. The CDR3 protein is CASSLGLDRVSGANVLTF. The DNA of the CDR3 is TGTGCCAGCAGCTTAGGATTGGACAGGGTGTCCGGGGCCAACGTCCTGACTTTC.

The J gene is TRBJ2-3, the V gene TRBV15, with 7 nucleotides matching TRBD1. The ends lost 0 bases at V and 4 bases at J; junction bases unmatched: 4. Germline CDR1 LNHNV, CDR2 YYDKDF (reference sequence). The CDR3 covers 15 residues. CDR3 in amino acids: CATSRDQGDADTQYF. CDR3 sequence (DNA): TGTGCCACCAGCAGAGATCAGGGGGACGCAGATACGCAGTATTTT.

This clonotype was counted only a few times. The chain is built from TRBV7-9 and TRBJ1-1, with D perhaps TRBD1 (5 bases). The CDR3 sequence is 15 residues long. The germline V gene encodes CDR1 SEHNR and CDR2 FQNEAQ (reference sequence). Trimming left V 5 bases short and J 2 bases short, with 15 bases between. The CDR3 nucleotides are TGTGCCAGCAGCCCGGTCGGCGGGGGAAACACTGAAGCTTTCTTT. The encoded protein is CASSPVGGGNTEAFF.

This clonotype was recorded at least ten times. The chain has TRBV12-3 or TRBV12-4 and TRBJ2-1; TRBD2 aligns across 11 bases. The CDR3 is made up of 15 amino acids. V was pared by 6 bases and J by 8 bases, with 9 bases of the junction left unmatched. The CDR3: CASSLTSGSVDEQFF. CDR3 in DNA: TGTGCCAGCAGCCTTACTAGCGGGAGTGTAGATGAGCAGTTCTTC.

This clonotype was seen a handful of times. The chain uses TRBV3-1 and TRBJ1-1; D ambiguous. This CDR3 has 14 residues. CDR1 is LGHDT, CDR2 YNNKEL, per germline (reference sequence). V was shortened by 1 base and J by 5 bases, with 11 bases between the two germline ends. The chain's CDR3 is CASSQAVGITEAFF. CDR3 sequence (DNA): TGTGCCAGCAGCCAAGCAGTAGGGATAACTGAAGCTTTCTTT.